This TCR beta chain was recorded in a study of T cells and Merkel cell carcinoma outcomes. Findings of the study overall: Reportedly, T-cell repertoire with density predicts Merkel cell carcinoma outcomes.

This CDR3 is built from 16 residues. Assay: immunoSEQ multiplex PCR; the TCRdb copy retains only in-frame clones and omits some. The sample has a few thousand clones; 85% to 90% are singletons. Details on this clone: Its target is unknown.

The V and J genes are TRBV7-5 and TRBJ2-7; TRBD1, as called in the table, went unchecked against the DNA. TRBV7-5 is termed a pseudogene. The specimen sequenced was tumor tissue from Merkel cell carcinoma. This clonotype was sampled from a human donor with Merkel cell carcinoma. This CDR3 reads CARSLDLRTGLAEQYF. CDR3 nucleotide sequence: TGTGCCAGAAGCTTAGATCTTAGGACAGGGTTAGCCGAGCAGTACTTC.